The 8 T cell receptor beta chains reported below all come from one sample, sequenced in a study of CD8 T cells in ankylosing spondylitis. TCRdb recomputed calls from the 5' RACE reads with MiXCR, one row per CDR3 protein. The data hold some 200,000 distinct CDR3 sequences, with 10% to 15% observed a single time. The material sequenced was blood, either unsorted or a sorted T cell fraction (not recorded which). Receptors were obtained from a male donor with ankylosing spondylitis or in good health (not recorded which).

This clonotype came up many times. V and J are TRBV12-3 or TRBV12-4 and TRBJ1-5, with D hard to call. This CDR3 comprises 14 residues. V lost 6 bases, J lost 3 bases, and 12 bases lay in between. This chain's CDR3 is CASSRRLNNQPQHF. The CDR3, as DNA: TGTGCCAGCAGCCGACGGCTAAACAATCAGCCCCAGCATTTT.

The gene calls are TRBV12-3 or TRBV12-4 and TRBJ2-1, with D maybe TRBD1 (6 bases). The V gene lost 3 bases and the J gene lost 3 bases, with 9 bases spanning the gap. CDR3 size: 14 residues. CDR3 protein: CASSLGAVYNEQFF. The CDR3 nucleotides read TGTGCCAGCAGTTTGGGGGCAGTCTACAATGAGCAGTTCTTC.

The chain combines TRBV5-1 with TRBJ2-3, with D maybe TRBD1 (6 bases). This CDR3 has 16 residues. V was cut by 4 bases and J by 0 bases, with 15 bases left in between. Germline V lookup: CDR1 SGHRS, CDR2 YFSETQ. In DNA, the CDR3 is TGCGCCAGCAGCGCCGGACAGTTCGTTAGCACAGATACGCAGTATTTT. Translating it yields CASSAGQFVSTDTQYF.

The V gene is TRBV20-1, the J gene TRBJ2-5; D is ambiguous. Germline loops: CDR1 DFQATT, CDR2 SNEGSKA (reference sequence). The V gene lost 0 bases and the J gene lost 0 bases, with 8 bases spanning the gap. The CDR3 spans 14 residues. The CDR3 region has the DNA TGCAGTGCTAGAGATTTCCAGGACCAAGAGACCCAGTACTTC. Translated, it gives CSARDFQDQETQYF.

This clonotype was observed a few times. The chain couples TRBV3-1 to TRBJ2-1; 7 positions agree with TRBD2. V lost 0 bases, J lost 0 bases, and 8 bases stayed unmatched. Germline assignment: CDR1 LGHDT and CDR2 YNNKEL (reference sequence). This CDR3 has 18 residues. The CDR3 bases are TGTGCCAGCAGCCAAGATGGGCTAGCGGAATCCTCCTACAATGAGCAGTTCTTC. It is translated as CASSQDGLAESSYNEQFF.

This clonotype has ten or more counts. The V gene is TRBV20-1, the J gene TRBJ1-1, with D unclear. Germline loops: CDR1 DFQATT, CDR2 SNEGSKA (reference sequence). This CDR3 spans 13 amino acids. The V end lost 4 bases, the J end lost 4 bases, and 13 bases lay between the germline ends. The CDR3, as DNA: TGCAGTGCTAAAGCTTTCTCACGCACTGAAGCTTTCTTT. Translation: CSAKAFSRTEAFF.

This clonotype was detected a few times. The chain joins TRBV29-1 to TRBJ1-2; 11 bases map to TRBD1. Trimming at V came to 3 bases and at J to 4 bases, leaving 7 bases not matched to a gene. This CDR3 spans 15 amino acids. In germline, CDR1 is SQVTM, CDR2 ANQGSEA. CDR3 in amino acids: CSVESAGTGGYGYTF. The CDR3 bases are TGCAGCGTTGAGAGTGCCGGGACAGGGGGCTATGGCTACACCTTC.

V is TRBV6-5 and J is TRBJ2-7, with 8 bases identical to TRBD1. The CDR3 has 14 residues. Germline V gene data show CDR1 as MNHEY and CDR2 as SVGAGI. The ends lost 4 bases at V and 3 bases at J; junction bases unmatched: 5. The CDR3 DNA follows: TGTGCCAGCAGTTTGGGACAGGACTTCTACGAGCAGTACTTC. It codes for CASSLGQDFYEQYF.